What follows is one TCR beta chain and its context. Its antigen is unknown. Method: immunoSEQ multiplex PCR; TCRdb's copy keeps in-frame clones and lacks some. The sample contains 90,000 to 100,000 clones, approximately 90% of which appear only once. The data originate from a study of T cell responses to AZD1222 COVID-19 vaccine. Study findings and constraints: White British people made up most donors, females outnumbered males, and clonal diversity was possibly underestimated.

Specimen: peripheral blood, collected 28 days after the second AZD1222 dose. The TCR was taken from an adult who received the AZD1222 COVID-19 vaccine.

CDR3 nucleotide sequence: TGTGCCAGCAGCGGGACTAGCGGCCCTTTGGGGACAGATACGCAGTATTTT. It translates to CASSGTSGPLGTDTQYF. J is TRBJ2-3 and V is TRBV3-1 (or the pseudogene TRBV3-2); 11 positions match TRBD2. Trimming removed 5 bases from V and 3 bases from J; junction bases left unmatched: 10. The CDR3 loop spans 17 amino acids. Germline values: CDR1 LGHDT, CDR2 YNNKEL (reference sequence).